Each of the 29 T cell receptor beta chains below was sequenced from the same sample in a study of Ad26.COV2.S vaccination and SARS-CoV-2 variants. Sequencing used immunoSEQ multiplex PCR; TCRdb keeps in-frame clones, though not all of them. Here the sample spans a few hundred thousand clones, about four fifths being singletons. Documented treatment: approximately 18 received Ad26.COV2.S at low or high dose, single or two shots; about 5 received placebo; per-sample allocation not given. Sampling was performed 63 days after the first vaccine or placebo injection. The material sequenced was peripheral blood, taken in a trial of Ad26.COV2.S vaccine versus placebo. These receptors were taken from a person aged 18-65 years who received the Ad26.COV2.S COVID-19 vaccine or a placebo.

This chain joins TRBV9 and TRBJ1-3, with 7 bases that match TRBD1. J was trimmed by 2 bases and V by 0 bases; bases with no gene match: 2. The germline CDR1 and CDR2 sequences are SGDLS and YYNGEE. The CDR3 length is 15 residues. CDR3 bases: TGTGCCAGCAGCGTAGGAGGGACAGCTGGAAACACCATATATTTT. Residues: CASSVGGTAGNTIYF.

The chain links TRBV11-3 to TRBJ2-7; the D gene could be TRBD1 or TRBD2 (5 bases each). V lost 8 bases and J lost 6, with 17 bases in between. The CDR3 consists of 13 residues. Germline CDR1 is SGHNT and CDR2 is YENEEA. CDR3 DNA sequence: TGTGCCAGCGGACGGGACCAGGCTGGCGAGCAGTACTTC. This translates into CASGRDQAGEQYF.

This clone was detected once. The CDR3, as DNA: TGTGCCAGCAGCCAGACCGACAGGCTAGGTCCCCGAGATACGCAGTATTTT. It specifies CASSQTDRLGPRDTQYF. The V gene is TRBV7-9, the J gene TRBJ2-3; D is possibly TRBD1 (6 bases). This CDR3 has 17 amino acids. V was clipped by 5 bases and J by 5 bases, with 23 bases between them. Germline V gene lookup returns CDR1 SEHNR and CDR2 FQNEAQ (reference sequence).

This clone occurred once. CDR3 DNA sequence: TGTGCCAGCAGCTTAGGCCAACAGGTTGAGCAGTTCTTC. Translation gives CASSLGQQVEQFF. V gene TRBV11-2 combines with J gene TRBJ2-1; D possibly corresponds to TRBD1 (5 bases). The germline V and J ends were trimmed by 1 base and 9 bases, with 10 bases remaining between them. This CDR3 is built from 13 residues. The germline CDR1 and CDR2 sequences are SGHAT and FQNNGV.

V usage is TRBV29-1 and J usage is TRBJ2-3; 10 bases match TRBD1. CDR3 length equals 15 residues. Unmatched junction bases numbered 9, after V lost 4 bases and J lost 5 bases. The germline V gene encodes CDR1 SQVTM and CDR2 ANQGSEA. The CDR3 reads CSVAGTGAGQDTQYF. CDR3 nucleotides: TGCAGCGTTGCGGGGACAGGGGCAGGACAAGATACGCAGTATTTT.

This chain's CDR3 is CASSPQGSLAKNIQYF. DNA for the CDR3: TGTGCCAGCTCACCTCAGGGCAGTCTAGCCAAAAACATTCAGTACTTC. This sequence joins TRBV18 and TRBJ2-4; maybe TRBD1 (5 bases). Trimming cost V 3 bases and J 0 bases, with 12 bases left between them. Germline V gene data show CDR1 as KGHSH and CDR2 as LQKENI. The CDR3 consists of 16 residues.

The J gene is TRBJ2-5, the V gene TRBV9; possible D gene TRBD2, 6 bases. This CDR3 region has 14 residues. Germline assignment: CDR1 SGDLS and CDR2 YYNGEE. V lost 0 bases, J lost 5 bases, and 11 bases lay in between. CDR3 coding DNA: TGTGCCAGCAGCGTAGCGGGGGTGAGGGAGACCCAGTACTTC. Encoded protein: CASSVAGVRETQYF.

V gene TRBV6-5 combines with J gene TRBJ1-2; 10 positions match TRBD1. CDR1 and CDR2 (germline): MNHEY, SVGAGI. The CDR3 consists of 14 residues. V trimming: 6 bases; J trimming: 8 bases; junction bases outside the gene matches: 9. CDR3 loop: CASRYDRGRYGYTF. In DNA, the CDR3 is TGTGCCAGCAGATATGACAGGGGGCGATACGGCTACACCTTC.

V usage is TRBV13 and J usage is TRBJ2-5; 11 nucleotides agree with TRBD2. CDR3 length: 17 amino acids. Losses at the gene ends were 6 bases for V and 2 bases for J; bases not matched to a gene: 11. Germline CDR1 and CDR2: PRHDT and FYEKMQ (reference sequence). The CDR3 is CASSSTPGLAAQETQYF. The CDR3 DNA reads TGTGCCAGCAGTTCAACACCGGGACTAGCGGCGCAAGAGACCCAGTACTTC.

The chain links TRBV3-1 (or the pseudogene TRBV3-2) to TRBJ2-1; TRBD2 is a possible D gene (5 bases). Germline loops: CDR1 LGHDT, CDR2 YNNKEL (reference sequence). This CDR3 comprises 16 residues. The V gene lost 0 bases and the J gene lost 4 bases, with 13 bases spanning the gap. The CDR3 here is CASSQEGFGVYNEQFF. CDR3 nucleotides: TGTGCCAGCAGCCAAGAAGGGTTCGGGGTTTACAATGAGCAGTTCTTC.

The gene calls are TRBV19 and TRBJ2-1; 11 bases match TRBD2. J gave up 7 bases and V 4 bases, and 12 bases lay outside the gene matches. The CDR3 spans 17 residues. Germline V CDR1 and CDR2: LNHDA, SQIVND (reference sequence). CDR3 loop: CASSRSFTSGGWNEQFF. The CDR3 DNA follows: TGTGCCAGTAGTAGATCTTTTACTAGCGGGGGTTGGAATGAGCAGTTCTTC.

V gene TRBV18 combines with J gene TRBJ1-1; D unclear. The V gene's germline CDR1 is KGHSH and CDR2 LQKENI. Trimming shortened V by 2 bases and J by 0 bases, and 4 bases separated the two germline ends. The CDR3 extends over 13 amino acids. The CDR3 loop reads CASSPLVNTEAFF. The CDR3 bases are TGTGCCAGCTCACCATTGGTGAACACTGAAGCTTTCTTT.

This clone was found once. J is TRBJ1-2 and V is TRBV19, with 7 bases matching TRBD1. The CDR3 is made up of 14 amino acids. From germline, CDR1 is LNHDA and CDR2 SQIVND (reference sequence). Trimming took 6 bases from V and 0 from J; bases not matched to a gene: 4. DNA for the CDR3: TGTGCCAGTAGCGACAGGGTTACTAACTATGGCTACACCTTC. This gives the protein CASSDRVTNYGYTF.

The chain employs TRBV5-1 and TRBJ1-1, with D unresolved. Germline lookup yields CDR1 SGHRS and CDR2 YFSETQ. The CDR3 is made up of 11 amino acids. Trimming left V 5 bases short and J 1 base short, with 3 bases between. CDR3 loop: CASSTNTEAFF. The CDR3, as DNA: TGCGCCAGCAGTACGAACACTGAAGCTTTCTTT.

The rearrangement links TRBV9 to TRBJ1-4, with D unclear. From germline, CDR1 is SGDLS and CDR2 YYNGEE. The CDR3 spans 13 residues. The V end lost 2 bases, the J end lost 7 bases, and 9 bases lay between the germline ends. The CDR3 is CASSVRGGEKLFF. CDR3 sequence (DNA): TGTGCCAGCAGCGTGCGGGGTGGTGAAAAACTGTTTTTT.

V gene TRBV5-1 combines with J gene TRBJ2-6, with TRBD1 as a possible D gene (6 bases). The CDR3 is 18 residues long. Germline values: CDR1 SGHRS, CDR2 YFSETQ. V lost 6 bases, J lost 0 bases, and 19 bases lay in between. The CDR3 nucleotides are TGCGCCAGCACACTACGCCTACAGGGAAGCTCTGGGGCCAACGTCCTGACTTTC. Translation gives CASTLRLQGSSGANVLTF.

This clone was counted a few times. The rearrangement links TRBV2 to TRBJ1-6; no reliable D call. Trimming pared 1 base from V and 8 bases from J, leaving 9 bases between. Germline loops: CDR1 SNHLY, CDR2 FYNNEI. The CDR3 sequence is 14 residues long. This CDR3 reads CASSEDIAYSPLHF. CDR3 DNA: TGTGCCAGCAGTGAAGATATAGCCTATTCACCCCTCCACTTT.

The rearrangement uses TRBV4-3 and TRBJ2-7, with D hard to call. CDR1 is LGHNA, CDR2 YSLEER, per germline. V lost 1 base and J 3 bases, leaving 13 bases between the germline ends. The CDR3 spans 15 residues. The chain's CDR3 is CASSQARNPYYEQYF. As DNA, the CDR3 is TGCGCCAGCAGCCAAGCCAGAAACCCCTACTACGAGCAGTACTTC.

The chain recombines TRBV5-6 with TRBJ1-1; perhaps TRBD1 as D (6 bases). The germline V gene has CDR1 SGHDT and CDR2 YYEEEE. This CDR3 is 14 amino acids long. The germline V and J ends were trimmed by 1 base and 4 bases, with 11 bases remaining between them. This chain's CDR3 is CASSLPGESTEAFF. CDR3 coding DNA: TGTGCCAGCAGCTTGCCAGGGGAAAGCACTGAAGCTTTCTTT. Full variable domain (missing parts from reference TRBV5-6 and TRBJ1-1): DAGVTQSPTHLIKTRGQQVTLRCSPKSGHDTVSWYQQALGQGPQFIFQYYEEEERQRGNFPDRFSGHQFPNYSSELNVNALLLGDSALYLCASSLPGESTEAFFGQGTRLTVV.

The V and J genes are TRBV5-4 and TRBJ1-2, with D unclear. The CDR3 runs 12 residues. The V and J ends lost 3 bases and 5 bases respectively, with 8 bases between them. CDR1 is SGHNT, CDR2 YYREEE, per germline (reference sequence). CDR3 region: CASSSDYYGYTF. In DNA, the CDR3 is TGTGCCAGCAGCTCGGACTATTATGGCTACACCTTC.

The genes are TRBV4-2 and TRBJ1-2; the match to TRBD1 covers 8 bases. CDR3 size: 15 residues. In germline, CDR1 is LGHNA, CDR2 YNFKEQ. V shed 4 bases and J 5 bases; nucleotides not matched to a gene: 9. The CDR3 nucleotides read TGTGCCAGCAGCCTCCCCGGACAGGGTGGTTATGGCTACACCTTC. Residues: CASSLPGQGGYGYTF.

J is TRBJ1-1 and V is TRBV18; 8 bases align to TRBD1. The germline V gene encodes CDR1 KGHSH and CDR2 LQKENI. The CDR3 is made up of 16 amino acids. The J segment lost 2 bases and the V segment lost 8 bases, leaving 13 bases of the junction unmatched. This CDR3 is CASRKNSGGLNTEAFF. The CDR3 nucleotides are TGTGCCAGCCGTAAAAATTCAGGGGGCCTTAACACTGAAGCTTTCTTT.

The V and J genes are TRBV11-3 and TRBJ2-1, with D possibly being TRBD2 (6 bases). Germline lookup yields CDR1 SGHNT and CDR2 YENEEA. V was clipped by 3 bases and J by 4 bases, with 10 bases between them. The CDR3 covers 14 residues. The CDR3: CASSFAGPYNEQFF. In DNA, the CDR3 is TGTGCCAGCAGCTTCGCGGGACCTTACAATGAGCAGTTCTTC.

This chain connects TRBV14 to TRBJ2-1, with a weak D call TRBD2 (7 bases). The CDR3 runs to 16 residues. V was cut by 1 base and J by 6 bases, with 16 bases left in between. Germline lookup yields CDR1 SGHDN and CDR2 FVKESK. CDR3 region: CASSQAMGGAFNEQFF. DNA of the CDR3: TGTGCCAGCAGCCAAGCAATGGGGGGGGCCTTCAATGAGCAGTTCTTC.

CDR3 sequence reads: CASSQEAAEGSYTF. The CDR3 region has the DNA TGTGCCAGCAGCCAAGAGGCCGCGGAAGGTAGCTACACCTTC. V and J are TRBV9 and TRBJ1-2; no definite D call. Trimming shortened V by 4 bases and J by 9 bases, and 19 bases separated the two germline ends. The length of the CDR3 is 14 residues. CDR1 and CDR2 (germline): SGDLS, YYNGEE.

In its sample, this clone was seen once. Other DNA sequences within the sample encode an identical CDR3. The rearrangement links TRBV5-1 to TRBJ2-3; D is ambiguous. Trimming left V 0 bases short and J 3 bases short, with 5 bases between. Germline V gene sequence: CDR1 SGHRS, CDR2 YFSETQ. The CDR3 runs 13 residues. The CDR3 DNA sequence: TGCGCCAGCAGCTTGGGTCGGACAGATACGCAGTATTTT. Translation gives CASSLGRTDTQYF.

This clone was detected once. The chain combines TRBV5-5 with TRBJ2-7; D ambiguous. The CDR3 sequence is 15 residues long. V was cut by 0 bases and J by 3 bases, with 13 bases left in between. Germline CDR1 and CDR2: SGHKS and YYEKEE (reference sequence). CDR3 nucleotides: TGTGCCAGCAGCTTGGCCGGTCACGGTGTCTACGAGCAGTACTTC. Translating it yields CASSLAGHGVYEQYF.

This clone was seen only a few times. The chain carries TRBV15 and TRBJ2-2, with a tentative D call TRBD1 (5 bases). Trimming pared 8 bases from V and 11 bases from J, leaving 18 bases between. This CDR3 comprises 13 residues. The germline V gene encodes CDR1 LNHNV and CDR2 YYDKDF (reference sequence). The CDR3 nucleotides are TGTGCCACCGCTGGGGCAACCTATACCGAGCTGTTTTTT. Amino acid sequence: CATAGATYTELFF. Combining the CDR3 with reference TRBV15 and TRBJ2-2 gives the whole variable domain DAMVIQNPRYQVTQFGKPVTLSCSQTLNHNVMYWYQQKSSQAPKLLFHYYDKDFNNEADTPDNFQSRRPNTSFCFLDIRSPGLGDTAMYLCATAGATYTELFFGEGSRLTVL.

V and J are TRBV12-3 or TRBV12-4 and TRBJ1-5; D is ambiguous. The CDR3 totals 12 residues. Trimming left V 7 bases short and J 3 bases short, with 7 bases between. CDR3 sequence (DNA): TGTGCCAGCACCCTCCCCAATCAGCCCCAGCATTTT. Translated, it gives CASTLPNQPQHF.